Below are 2 T cell receptor beta chains sequenced from a single sample in a study of OX40 agonist ivuxolimab in advanced cancers. TCRdb keeps only in-frame clones here, not all; method: immunoSEQ multiplex PCR. The sample shows 50,000 to 75,000 clones, about nine tenths of them seen only once. Sequenced here: CD4+ or CD8+ T cells sorted from blood, sampled in a trial of the OX40 agonist ivuxolimab. The receptors originated from an adult with an advanced solid tumor such as melanoma, head and neck, liver or kidney cancer.

V and J are TRBV19 and TRBJ1-1; TRBD1 matches at 9 bases. This CDR3 has 14 amino acids. The germline gives CDR1 LNHDA, CDR2 SQIVND (reference sequence). The J segment lost 11 bases and the V segment lost 7 bases, leaving 14 bases of the junction unmatched. The CDR3 protein is CASTRKTGGASAFF. CDR3 DNA: TGTGCCAGTACCAGAAAAACAGGGGGCGCTTCGGCTTTCTTT.

This clone is a singleton in its sample. The chain joins TRBV28 to TRBJ2-3; 9 positions match TRBD1. This CDR3 has 17 residues. Germline V gene lookup returns CDR1 MDHEN and CDR2 SYDVKM. Losses at the gene ends were 5 bases for V and 2 bases for J; bases not matched to a gene: 11. CDR3 sequence reads: CASSPRLGTGSTDTQYF. Written as DNA, the CDR3 is TGTGCCAGCAGTCCTAGGCTCGGGACAGGGTCCACAGATACGCAGTATTTT.